The present T cell receptor beta chain was sequenced within a study of identical twins. Study-wide points: Where out-of-frame alpha sequences were twin-shared, they showed excess low generation probability. Beta clonotypes that were abundant in cord blood contained fewer insertions, a pattern absent from memory repertoires.

The V end was cut by 3 bases, the J end by 8 bases, with 14 bases between. The CDR3 consists of 14 residues. Germline loops: CDR1 MNHEY, CDR2 SVGAGI. This clonotype was found a few times. Its specificity is not known. Via MiXCR, TCRdb re-called the 5' RACE reads, giving one row per CDR3 protein. The sample contains roughly 1,500,000 distinct CDR3 sequences, roughly a third of which appear only once. Sequenced material: cord blood. The sequence derives from a newborn girl in good health. The chain couples TRBV6-5 to TRBJ2-4; D unresolved. The CDR3 region has the DNA TGTGCCAGCAGTTATAGGACGCGACGCGACATTCAGTACTTC. Translating it yields CASSYRTRRDIQYF.